What follows are 3 T cell receptor beta chains derived from one specimen sequenced in a study of blood T cell repertoires in COVID-19. Clones were sequenced by immunoSEQ multiplex PCR, and TCRdb holds only the in-frame ones, with some missing. The top ten clones hold 15% to 20% of a sample with some 190,000 clones, around 84% of them seen once. The material sequenced was peripheral blood. These TCRs come from a human donor in a cohort sampled during active COVID-19.

The chain is built from TRBV7-9 and TRBJ2-3; 9 bases map to TRBD1. The CDR3 totals 12 residues. Losses at the gene ends were 3 bases for V and 12 bases for J; bases not matched to a gene: 4. Germline V CDR1 and CDR2: SEHNR, FQNEAQ (reference sequence). The CDR3 loop reads CASSLGTGYQYF. The DNA for the CDR3 is TGTGCCAGCAGCTTGGGGACAGGGTACCAGTATTTT.

This clone has only one observation. This chain connects TRBV18 to TRBJ2-3; D may be TRBD1 (5 bases). V lost 4 bases, J lost 1 base, and 9 bases lay in between. Germline V CDR1 and CDR2: KGHSH, LQKENI. This CDR3 comprises 14 residues. CDR3 amino acids: CASSLGHRTDTQYF. The CDR3 nucleotides read TGTGCCAGCTCACTAGGACACCGCACAGATACGCAGTATTTT.

CDR3 nucleotide sequence: TGCGCCAGCAGCTTGGTTCCGACACCCCGTTCTGGGGCCAACGTCCTGACTTTC. Translating gives CASSLVPTPRSGANVLTF. The chain is built from TRBV5-1 and TRBJ2-6; D gene uncertain. CDR1 SGHRS and CDR2 YFSETQ come from the germline V gene. This CDR3 is 18 amino acids long. Trimming pared 0 bases from V and 1 base from J, leaving 14 bases between.